Listed below are T cell receptor beta chains from one sample, sequenced in a study of identical twins. TCRdb redid the calling of the 5' RACE reads with MiXCR, one entry per CDR3 protein. The sample has a few hundred thousand distinct CDR3 sequences, 9.5% to 10% seen once; the top ten hold approximately 3.2%. The same data also contributed to another study, on yellow fever vaccine responses in identical twins.

Sequenced sample: PBMCs. Every receptor here comes from a woman between 18 and 30 years old in good health. CDR3s include the opening cysteine and the closing phenylalanine or tryptophan. A D gene is named only where the DNA matches it firmly. Clone size is stated in some rows and not others, as once, few, many or a class when expanded.

>.|few|TRBV6-1|TRBJ2-1
CASSDHRASYNEQFF
TGTGCCAGCAGTGACCACAGGGCGTCCTACAATGAGCAGTTCTTC
>.|few|TRBV20-1|TRBJ2-3
CSASLPGSAPQYF
TGCAGTGCTAGTCTCCCCGGGAGCGCTCCGCAGTATTTT
>TRBD2|few|TRBV7-6|TRBJ2-5
CASSLVLAAQETQYF
TGTGCCAGCAGCTTAGTGCTAGCGGCCCAAGAGACCCAGTACTTC
>.|.|TRBV29-1|TRBJ1-1
CSVDLTGMNTEAFF
TGCAGCGTTGATCTCACAGGGATGAACACTGAAGCTTTCTTT
>.|.|TRBV24-1|TRBJ2-1
CATSDPGPGDNEQFF
TGTGCCACCAGTGATCCGGGTCCGGGGGACAATGAGCAGTTCTTC
>.|few|TRBV3-1|TRBJ1-4
CASRGVGYGEKLFF
TGTGCCAGCAGGGGGGTGGGGTATGGTGAAAAACTGTTTTTT
>TRBD1|.|TRBV5-1|TRBJ1-2
CASSNGQGTPYGYTF
TGCGCCAGCAGCAACGGACAGGGGACTCCCTATGGCTACACCTTC
>TRBD2|many|TRBV7-9|TRBJ2-5
CASSLEGSGELQETQYF
TGTGCCAGCAGCTTAGAGGGTAGCGGGGAACTACAAGAGACCCAGTACTTC
>.|.|TRBV5-1|TRBJ2-2
CASSFDTNTGELFF
TGCGCCAGCAGCTTTGACACAAACACCGGGGAGCTGTTTTTT
>TRBD1|.|TRBV12-3/TRBV12-4|TRBJ1-1
CASSTRTGKGQAFF
TGTGCCAGCAGTACCCGGACAGGGAAAGGTCAAGCTTTCTTT
>.|few|TRBV13|TRBJ2-6
CASSAGTADSGANVLTF
TGTGCCAGCAGCGCCGGGACCGCCGACTCTGGGGCCAACGTCCTGACTTTC
>.|few|TRBV27|TRBJ2-3
CASRPMGPLGTDTQYF
TGTGCCAGCAGGCCTATGGGTCCTTTGGGCACAGATACGCAGTATTTT
>.|.|TRBV14|TRBJ2-5
CASSQNRGSKMTQYF
TGTGCCAGCAGCCAAAATCGAGGATCCAAGATGACCCAGTACTTC
>TRBD2|many|TRBV6-1|TRBJ2-3
CASSEERGGTDTQYF
TGTGCCAGCAGTGAAGAGCGGGGGGGCACAGATACGCAGTATTTT
>.|many|TRBV6-1|TRBJ1-4
CASSDPGREEEKLFF
TGTGCCAGCAGTGACCCGGGACGGGAGGAAGAAAAACTGTTTTTT
>TRBD1|few|TRBV6-5|TRBJ2-2
CASSYTRGLGTGELFF
TGTGCCAGCAGTTACACCAGGGGGCTAGGCACCGGGGAGCTGTTTTTT
>.|few|TRBV4-3|TRBJ2-7
CASSLVANRGHEQYF
TGCGCCAGCAGCCTCGTGGCCAACCGGGGTCACGAGCAGTACTTC
>TRBD1|.|TRBV20-1|TRBJ2-7
CSARAHKPKTGQAKSYEQYF
TGCAGTGCTAGAGCCCACAAGCCCAAAACGGGACAGGCGAAATCCTACGAGCAGTACTTC
>.|.|TRBV12-5|TRBJ2-5
CASGLQGETQYF
TGTGCTAGTGGTTTGCAGGGAGAGACCCAGTACTTC
>TRBD1|many|TRBV20-1|TRBJ1-6
CSAVTDRVYNSPLHF
TGCAGTGCTGTCACCGACAGGGTTTATAATTCACCCCTCCACTTT
>TRBD2|.|TRBV12-3/TRBV12-4|TRBJ2-1
CASSRLLAGAYSYNEQFF
TGTGCCAGCAGTCGCCTCCTAGCGGGAGCTTATTCCTACAATGAGCAGTTCTTC
>.|few|TRBV6-2/TRBV6-3|TRBJ1-5
CASSYSGSKRPQHF
TGTGCCAGCAGTTACTCGGGTTCAAAGAGGCCCCAGCATTTT
>.|many|TRBV15|TRBJ2-3
CATSRKGGTDTQYF
TGTGCCACCAGCAGAAAAGGGGGCACAGATACGCAGTATTTT
>.|many|TRBV12-3/TRBV12-4|TRBJ2-1
CASIPVAGANEQFF
TGTGCCAGCATCCCCGTGGCGGGGGCAAATGAGCAGTTCTTC
>TRBD2|many|TRBV29-1|TRBJ2-7
CSVAGGDSYEQYF
TGCAGCGTTGCGGGGGGGGACTCCTACGAGCAGTACTTC
>TRBD1|few|TRBV12-3/TRBV12-4|TRBJ2-1
CASSAQDRAGVNEQFF
TGTGCCAGCAGTGCACAAGACAGGGCAGGGGTCAATGAGCAGTTCTTC
>TRBD1|many|TRBV20-1|TRBJ1-1
CSAKTGWTEAFF
TGCAGTGCCAAGACAGGGTGGACTGAAGCTTTCTTT
>.|.|TRBV6-5|TRBJ2-1
CASSYGTLNNEQFF
TGTGCCAGCAGTTACGGGACTCTAAACAATGAGCAGTTCTTC
>TRBD2|.|TRBV7-2|TRBJ2-4
CASSEAGGLQYF
TGTGCCAGCAGCGAAGCGGGAGGGCTTCAGTACTTC
>.|.|TRBV27|TRBJ2-7
CASSSTGNSLWIGQYF
TGTGCCAGCAGTTCGACAGGAAACAGCTTATGGATCGGGCAGTACTTC
>.|.|TRBV7-8|TRBJ2-1
CASSLEPSKTNEQFF
TGTGCCAGCAGCTTAGAGCCTAGCAAGACGAATGAGCAGTTCTTC
>.|many|TRBV9|TRBJ1-1
CASSERGDPMNTEAFF
TGTGCCAGCAGTGAGCGGGGGGATCCGATGAACACTGAAGCTTTCTTT
>.|.|TRBV12-3/TRBV12-4|TRBJ2-7
CASSLRIHEQYF
TGTGCCAGCAGTTTAAGGATCCACGAGCAGTACTTC
>.|few|TRBV2|TRBJ2-1
CASSELRGAYNEQFF
TGTGCCAGCAGTGAGCTCCGGGGGGCTTACAATGAGCAGTTCTTC
>.|many|TRBV7-8|TRBJ1-4
CASSLRRAGEKLFF
TGTGCCAGCAGCTTACGTCGGGCGGGAGAAAAACTGTTTTTT
>TRBD1|.|TRBV7-9|TRBJ2-7
CASRYAGGEQYF
TGTGCCAGCAGGTACGCAGGGGGCGAGCAGTACTTC
>.|few|TRBV29-1|TRBJ2-7
CSAGGDGGSYEQYF
TGCAGCGCCGGAGGAGACGGAGGCTCCTACGAGCAGTACTTC
>TRBD2|.|TRBV28|TRBJ2-7
CASSFTSAGRWEQYF
TGTGCCAGCAGTTTCACTAGCGCGGGCCGATGGGAGCAGTACTTC
>TRBD1|few|TRBV18|TRBJ2-6
CASSPVAGGKTGANVLTF
TGTGCCAGCTCACCCGTGGCAGGGGGCAAAACTGGGGCCAACGTCCTGACTTTC
>.|few|TRBV30|TRBJ2-4
CAWSVSGNIQYF
TGTGCCTGGAGTGTGAGTGGAAACATTCAGTACTTC
>TRBD2|few|TRBV12-3/TRBV12-4|TRBJ2-5
CASSFGSGGAETQYF
TGTGCCAGCAGTTTTGGTAGCGGGGGGGCCGAGACCCAGTACTTC
>.|many|TRBV5-5|TRBJ2-2
CASSLVRQSNTGELFF
TGTGCCAGCAGCTTGGTCCGACAGTCGAACACCGGGGAGCTGTTTTTT
>TRBD1|.|TRBV2|TRBJ2-7
CPNHCWHRSDWDSYEQYF
TGTCCCAATCACTGCTGGCACAGAAGTGATTGGGACAGCTACGAGCAGTACTTC
>.|.|TRBV7-6|TRBJ2-1
CASSFRDNEQFF
TGTGCCAGCAGCTTCCGGGACAATGAGCAGTTCTTC
>TRBD1|.|TRBV6-5|TRBJ2-5
CASSYAGQGQETQYF
TGTGCCAGCAGTTACGCGGGACAGGGGCAAGAGACCCAGTACTTC
>.|.|TRBV3-1|TRBJ2-7
CASCNPGLHPYEQYF
TGTGCCAGCTGCAACCCGGGACTGCACCCCTACGAGCAGTACTTC
>TRBD2|.|TRBV4-2|TRBJ2-5
CASSQEFSGGGRETQYF
TGTGCCAGCAGCCAAGAGTTCAGCGGGGGAGGGAGAGAGACCCAGTACTTC
>.|many|TRBV20-1|TRBJ1-3
CSATETGGNTIYF
TGCAGTGCTACCGAGACAGGAGGAAACACCATATATTTT
>TRBD1|.|TRBV6-1|TRBJ1-6
CASRETGNGNSPLHF
TGTGCCAGCAGGGAGACAGGGAACGGAAATTCACCCCTCCACTTT
>.|.|TRBV3-1|TRBJ2-7
CASSQVQTLSSYEQYF
TGTGCCAGCAGCCAAGTTCAGACGCTCAGCTCCTACGAGCAGTACTTC
>.|many|TRBV5-1|TRBJ2-7
CASSLGTTIYEQYF
TGCGCCAGCAGCTTAGGGACAACGATCTACGAGCAGTACTTC
>.|.|TRBV20-1|TRBJ1-5
CSASMRVVLGGQPQHF
TGCAGTGCTAGTATGCGAGTGGTCTTAGGAGGGCAGCCCCAGCATTTT
>.|many|TRBV12-3/TRBV12-4|TRBJ2-3
CASSPVERLNTDTQYF
TGTGCCAGCAGCCCCGTCGAGCGCCTCAACACAGATACGCAGTATTTT
>.|few|TRBV3-1|TRBJ2-3
CASSQLRGRTDTQYF
TGTGCCAGCAGCCAACTGCGGGGGCGCACAGATACGCAGTATTTT
>TRBD1|.|TRBV5-1|TRBJ2-2
CASSSTGQGYTGELFF
TGCGCCAGCAGCTCGACCGGACAGGGCTACACCGGGGAGCTGTTTTTT